Each of the 8 T cell receptor beta chains below was sequenced from the same sample in a study of T cells after yellow fever vaccination. TCRdb fed the 5' RACE reads into MiXCR, producing one record per CDR3 protein. This sample has 310,000 or so distinct CDR3 sequences, with approximately 3.8% found just once. The sequencing here drew on PBMCs, taken on the day of the yellow fever booster vaccination. The receptor set was obtained from a man aged 18 to 30 who received the YFV17D yellow fever vaccine.

The chain carries TRBV7-2 and TRBJ1-6; D might be TRBD1 (6 bases). CDR3 length: 16 amino acids. CDR1 is SGHTA, CDR2 FQGNSA, per germline. The V end lost 5 bases, the J end lost 5 bases, and 16 bases lay between the germline ends. CDR3 sequence: CASSRTRTANNSPLHF. In DNA form, the CDR3 reads TGTGCCAGCAGCCGAACCCGGACAGCGAATAATTCACCCCTCCACTTT.

The sample holds many counts of this clonotype. The chain is built from TRBV7-3 and TRBJ2-1; no clear D gene. Per germline, CDR1 SGHTA and CDR2 FQGTGA. The CDR3 loop spans 15 amino acids. V lost 2 bases to trimming and J lost 0 bases, with 8 bases between them. CDR3 in DNA: TGTGCCAGCAGCTTAGGCCCCAGCTCCTACAATGAGCAGTTCTTC. This translates into CASSLGPSSYNEQFF.

The genes are TRBV5-1 and TRBJ1-4; no clear D gene. CDR3 length: 14 amino acids. Germline CDR1 reads SGHRS; CDR2 reads YFSETQ. V lost 4 bases, J lost 8 bases, and 15 bases lay in between. This CDR3 reads CASSLGSPREKLFF. In nucleotides, the CDR3 is TGCGCCAGCAGCCTCGGGTCTCCGCGGGAAAAACTGTTTTTT. Full variable domain (rest looked up from reference TRBV5-1 and TRBJ1-4): KAGVTQTPRYLIKTRGQQVTLSCSPISGHRSVSWYQQTPGQGLQFLFEYFSETQRNKGNFPGRFSGRQFSNSRSEMNVSTLELGDSALYLCASSLGSPREKLFFGSGTQLSVL.

In its sample, this clonotype was seen many times. The chain joins TRBV7-2 to TRBJ2-5, with 11 bases identical to TRBD2. The CDR3 loop spans 14 amino acids. Germline-derived CDR1 and CDR2 are SGHTA and FQGNSA. The V and J ends lost 5 bases and 5 bases, in that order; junction bases with no gene match: 4. Here the CDR3 DNA reads TGTGCCAGCAGCACACTAGCGGGGGTTGAGACCCAGTACTTC. Its protein product is CASSTLAGVETQYF.

This clonotype was seen only a few times. The chain uses TRBV4-2 and TRBJ2-7; 8 nucleotides agree with TRBD1. Losses at the gene ends were 6 bases for V and 4 bases for J; bases not matched to a gene: 8. The CDR3 covers 14 residues. Germline V gene sequence: CDR1 LGHNA, CDR2 YNFKEQ. The CDR3 reads CASSRTGTGYEQYF. The CDR3 DNA is TGTGCCAGCAGTCGCACCGGGACAGGTTACGAGCAGTACTTC.

This clonotype was observed at least ten times. The V gene is TRBV12-3 or TRBV12-4, the J gene TRBJ2-5; perhaps TRBD2 as D (6 bases). Trimming stripped 7 bases from V and 2 bases from J, with 20 bases between. The CDR3 totals 16 residues. The CDR3 region has the DNA TGTGCCAGCACCCCGGGGGTGGCCTCCCCACAAGAGACCCAGTACTTC. As protein: CASTPGVASPQETQYF.

This clonotype was counted at least ten times. V and J are TRBV7-2 and TRBJ2-3; TRBD2 aligns across 9 bases. V trimming: 7 bases; J trimming: 7 bases; junction bases outside the gene matches: 6. CDR3 length equals 13 residues. The germline gives CDR1 SGHTA, CDR2 FQGNSA. CDR3: CASKAGGGHTQYF. CDR3 bases: TGTGCCAGCAAGGCGGGGGGGGGGCATACGCAGTATTTT.

This clonotype was counted many times. The chain has TRBV4-3 and TRBJ1-6; D call uncertain. The ends were cut back, 2 bases at V and 8 bases at J, with 10 bases in the middle. The CDR3 is made up of 14 amino acids. In germline, CDR1 is LGHNA, CDR2 YSLEER. CDR3 sequence reads: CASSQQPGDSPLHF. CDR3 nucleotides: TGCGCCAGCAGCCAACAGCCTGGTGATTCACCCCTCCACTTT.